The rows below give T cell receptor beta chains drawn from one sample of a study of blood T cell repertoires in COVID-19. TCRdb's table, derived via immunoSEQ multiplex PCR, lists solely in-frame clones and lacks some. The table has approximately 200,000 clones, approximately 86% seen once. The sample comprised PBMCs or T cells enriched from blood (not recorded which). These receptors all come from a woman aged 25 to 39 who had been exposed to COVID-19. Both conserved end residues are part of each CDR3. Where a row states a size, it is once, few, many or the class of an expanded clone; other rows omit it.

size	V	J	CDR3
-	TRBV10-2	TRBJ1-6	CASRAGTGISPLHF
-	TRBV7-9	TRBJ1-1	CASSLRENTEAFF
-	TRBV29-1	TRBJ1-5	CSVGGQGNNQPQHF
-	TRBV11-2	TRBJ1-2	CASSPGGGGYTF
-	TRBV27	TRBJ1-6	CASMARVGQGLGSPLHF
-	TRBV3-1/TRBV3-2	TRBJ1-2	CASRDGQGVYGYTF
many	TRBV2	TRBJ2-7	CASLGTFAEQYF
few	TRBV6-4	TRBJ1-5	CASSVIQGRGNQPQHF
-	TRBV20-1	TRBJ2-7	CSASGATGTTYEQYF
-	TRBV19	TRBJ1-5	CASSLQGNQPQHF
-	TRBV18	TRBJ1-1	CASSPPGQNTEAFF
-	TRBV6-2/TRBV6-3	TRBJ2-7	CASSSPRGRTGFSYEQYF
-	TRBV19	TRBJ1-3	CASKGLASGNTIYF
few	TRBV2	TRBJ2-2	CASSLTGNTGELFF
once	TRBV5-8	TRBJ1-4	CASSLDRPNEKLFF
-	TRBV5-1	TRBJ1-3	CASSSGQATGNTIYF
-	TRBV2	TRBJ1-5	CASSPGQGGDQPQHF
-	TRBV2	TRBJ1-1	CASSRQGSNTEAFF
few	TRBV4-1	TRBJ2-7	CASSQDYSGDYEQYF
once	TRBV10-3	TRBJ2-3	CAITPGLPSTDTQYF
-	TRBV19	TRBJ1-3	CASNGGGVFSGNTIYF
-	TRBV30	TRBJ1-2	CAWSMGQGAPVYTF
-	TRBV30	TRBJ1-2	CAWTGSGLWGYTF
-	TRBV5-6	TRBJ1-2	CASSSGKGFNYGYTF
-	TRBV28	TRBJ2-2	CASRTGGPGGELFF
once	TRBV13	TRBJ2-1	CASSLGLRQGDEQFF
-	TRBV7-6	TRBJ1-6	CASSLALGQGNNSPLHF
few	TRBV7-9	TRBJ2-7	CASSAPERQGTYEQYF